This T cell receptor (beta chain) is drawn from a study of T cell responses to AZD1222 COVID-19 vaccine. Some clones are missing from TCRdb's copy, which holds only in-frame ones; the method was immunoSEQ multiplex PCR. The sample has approximately 140,000 clones; 90% are singletons. The clonotype comes from an adult who received the AZD1222 COVID-19 vaccine. The sample consisted of peripheral blood, taken 28 days after the second AZD1222 dose.

CDR3: CASSFLAGGTDTQYF. DNA for the CDR3: TGCGCCAGCAGCTTCCTAGCGGGTGGCACAGATACGCAGTATTTT. This chain links TRBV5-1 with TRBJ2-3; 8 bases fit TRBD2. Germline-derived CDR1 and CDR2 are SGHRS and YFSETQ. CDR3 length: 15 residues. J was trimmed by 1 base and V by 2 bases; bases with no gene match: 3.